What follows are 17 T cell receptor beta chains derived from one specimen sequenced in a study of T-cell memory formation after mild COVID-19. TCRdb processed the 5' RACE reads anew with MiXCR; each CDR3 protein has one entry. The sample lists about 180,000 distinct CDR3 sequences; around 20% were seen once. The specimen sequenced was PBMCs or a T cell subset sorted from them (not recorded which). Every receptor here comes from a man aged 18 to 30 who had mild COVID-19 (a few samples of this study predate the infection). Cell type and time point are not known.

This clonotype turned up a few times. This rearrangement joins TRBV20-1 to TRBJ2-5; no reliable D call. The CDR3 contains 10 residues. From germline, CDR1 is DFQATT and CDR2 SNEGSKA (reference sequence). Trimming shortened V by 4 bases and J by 7 bases, and 7 bases separated the two germline ends. CDR3 nucleotide sequence: TGCAGTGCTACTAAGGCGACCCAGTACTTC. Amino acid sequence: CSATKATQYF.

This chain joins TRBV6-2 or TRBV6-3 and TRBJ1-1; D not resolved. Trimming took 6 bases from V and 3 from J, leaving 8 bases between them. Germline-derived CDR1 and CDR2 are MNHEY and SVGEGT. This CDR3 spans 12 amino acids. CDR3 sequence reads: CASSNGDTEAFF. CDR3 nucleotide sequence: TGTGCCAGCAGCAACGGGGACACTGAAGCTTTCTTT.

At least ten counts were recorded for this clonotype. J is TRBJ1-2 and V is TRBV5-1; D possibly corresponds to TRBD1 (6 bases). Germline V gene data show CDR1 as SGHRS and CDR2 as YFSETQ. The length of the CDR3 is 15 residues. The V end was cut by 4 bases, the J end by 7 bases, with 20 bases between. The CDR3 coding sequence is TGCGCCAGCAGCCCCTCCAACAGGGCAGAAAGTGGCTACACCTTC. It specifies CASSPSNRAESGYTF.

This clonotype has just a few counts. This chain joins TRBV2 and TRBJ2-7, with D unresolved. The CDR3 has 12 amino acids. Deletions cut 1 base from V and 1 base from J, with 2 bases between. Per the germline V gene, CDR1 is SNHLY and CDR2 is FYNNEI. The CDR3 DNA follows: TGTGCCAGCAGTGAAGGGTCCTACGAGCAGTACGTC. As protein: CASSEGSYEQYV.

This clonotype was found a few times. The chain carries TRBV10-3 and TRBJ2-1, with D maybe TRBD1 (6 bases). The V and J ends lost 6 bases and 2 bases respectively, with 8 bases between them. CDR1 and CDR2 (germline): ENHRY, SYGVKD. The CDR3 runs 13 residues. The CDR3 coding sequence is TGTGCCATCAGAGGGGGTGCCTACAATGAGCAGTTCTTC. This gives the protein CAIRGGAYNEQFF.

This clonotype appeared a few times. V gene TRBV12-3 or TRBV12-4 combines with J gene TRBJ2-4; TRBD1 might be the D (5 bases). The CDR3 is 15 residues long. V was cut by 4 bases and J by 5 bases, with 15 bases left in between. The CDR3 region has the DNA TGTGCCAGCAGTTATAATGGGGCCCGGGAAAACATTCAGTACTTC. It encodes CASSYNGARENIQYF.

This sequence joins TRBV7-2 and TRBJ1-1, with a weak D call TRBD1 (6 bases). V was pared by 2 bases and J by 3 bases, with 13 bases between. The germline CDR1 and CDR2 sequences are SGHTA and FQGNSA. The CDR3 is 15 residues long. CDR3 residues: CASSLTGKSDTEAFF. DNA for the CDR3: TGTGCCAGCAGCTTAACAGGGAAGAGTGACACTGAAGCTTTCTTT.

This clonotype occurred a few times. The chain combines TRBV28 with TRBJ2-7, with D possibly matching TRBD2 (7 bases). The CDR3 is 16 amino acids. Trimming shortened V by 6 bases and J by 4 bases, and 22 bases separated the two germline ends. The germline V gene encodes CDR1 MDHEN and CDR2 SYDVKM. CDR3 nucleotides: TGTGCCAGCAGCCCCGGGGGAGGGGGTGGGTTGTACGAGCAGTACGTC. Its protein product is CASSPGGGGGLYEQYV.

There are many counts of this clonotype. The rearrangement links TRBV20-1 to TRBJ2-7, with 8 bases that match TRBD2. Germline loops: CDR1 DFQATT, CDR2 SNEGSKA (reference sequence). CDR3 size: 14 residues. Trimming at V came to 6 bases and at J to 2 bases, leaving 9 bases not matched to a gene. CDR3 sequence: CSALSGGLTYEQYF. The CDR3 DNA reads TGCAGTGCATTGAGCGGGGGCCTGACCTACGAGCAGTACTTC.

The chain joins TRBV20-1 to TRBJ1-2; 7 nucleotides agree with TRBD1. Unmatched junction bases numbered 3, after V lost 2 bases and J lost 0 bases. From germline, CDR1 is DFQATT and CDR2 SNEGSKA (reference sequence). The CDR3 has 14 amino acids. The CDR3 reads CSARLTGSNYGYTF. CDR3 in DNA: TGCAGTGCTAGATTGACAGGGTCTAACTATGGCTACACCTTC.

This clonotype has a handful of counts. The gene calls are TRBV20-1 and TRBJ2-1, with a weak D call TRBD2 (6 bases). Deletions cut 2 bases from V and 0 bases from J, with 8 bases between. CDR1 is DFQATT, CDR2 SNEGSKA, per germline (reference sequence). The length of the CDR3 is 14 residues. The CDR3 nucleotides read TGCAGTGCTAGAACCGGGAGCTCCTACAATGAGCAGTTCTTC. Amino acid sequence: CSARTGSSYNEQFF.

This clonotype has only a few counts. The rearrangement links TRBV13 to TRBJ1-6; 7 bases align to TRBD1. Trimming removed 5 bases from V and 0 bases from J; junction bases left unmatched: 10. CDR3 length equals 18 residues. Germline CDR1 and CDR2: PRHDT and FYEKMQ (reference sequence). CDR3 region: CASSLRTGVSSYNSPLHF. The CDR3 DNA follows: TGTGCCAGCAGCCTCCGGACAGGAGTCAGCTCCTATAATTCACCCCTCCACTTT.

The CDR3 region has the DNA TGTGCCAGCAGCTTGTTGGGTATACTCTCGGCCGAGCAGTACTTC. Protein product: CASSLLGILSAEQYF. The chain uses TRBV5-6 and TRBJ2-7; D is unresolved. CDR1 and CDR2 from the germline V gene are SGHDT and YYEEEE. V lost 1 base and J 6 bases, leaving 17 bases between the germline ends. This CDR3 is 15 amino acids long.

Only a few counts were recorded for this clonotype. J is TRBJ1-5 and V is TRBV6-2 or TRBV6-3; D remains ambiguous. Looked up from germline, CDR1 is MNHEY and CDR2 is SVGEGT. The CDR3 sequence is 15 residues long. Trimming stripped 2 bases from V and 0 bases from J, with 8 bases between. The CDR3 sequence: CASSYPAYSNQPQHF. CDR3 coding DNA: TGTGCCAGCAGTTACCCGGCGTATAGCAATCAGCCCCAGCATTTT.

In its sample, this clonotype was seen a few times. This rearrangement joins TRBV7-2 to TRBJ1-2, with 8 positions matching TRBD1. Germline V gene data show CDR1 as SGHTA and CDR2 as FQGNSA. The J segment lost 3 bases and the V segment lost 5 bases, leaving 5 bases of the junction unmatched. There are 14 residues in the CDR3. CDR3 sequence reads: CASSRTGYHYGYTF. The CDR3 DNA follows: TGTGCCAGCAGCCGGACAGGGTATCACTATGGCTACACCTTC. The variable domain in full, completed from reference TRBV7-2 and TRBJ1-2, reads GAGVSQSPSNKVTEKGKDVELRCDPISGHTALYWYRQSLGQGLEFLIYFQGNSAPDKSGLPSDRFSAERTGGSVSTLTIQRTQQEDSAVYLCASSRTGYHYGYTFGSGTRLTVV.

This clonotype has a handful of counts. The chain employs TRBV18 and TRBJ2-1; 9 nucleotides line up with TRBD1. Germline lookup yields CDR1 KGHSH and CDR2 LQKENI. This CDR3 is 15 amino acids long. Trimming at V came to 3 bases and at J to 4 bases, leaving 4 bases not matched to a gene. CDR3 residues: CASSPGQGFYNEQFF. The CDR3 DNA is TGTGCCAGCTCACCGGGACAGGGCTTTTACAATGAGCAGTTCTTC.

The chain is built from TRBV5-1 and TRBJ2-3, with 9 positions matching TRBD2. The CDR3 is made up of 13 amino acids. V lost 7 bases, J lost 6 bases, and 6 bases stayed unmatched. Germline lookup yields CDR1 SGHRS and CDR2 YFSETQ. The CDR3 sequence: CASWASGADTQYF. CDR3 in DNA: TGCGCCAGCTGGGCTAGCGGGGCTGATACGCAGTATTTT.